The 22 T cell receptor beta chains in this list originate from one sample, sequenced in a study of T cell repertoires in cytomegalovirus infection. TCRdb re-analysed the reads in MiXCR, keeping a single row per CDR3 protein. The data show hundreds of thousands of distinct CDR3 sequences, roughly 24% seen once. Sequenced input: CD8+ T cells from PBMCs. All receptors come from a human donor in good health (CMV status not recorded). Some clones in this sample may be carry-over from other donors' samples.

The rearrangement joins TRBV20-1 to TRBJ2-2; possibly TRBD1 for D (5 bases). V shed 0 bases and J shed 1 base, with 12 bases lying between them. The CDR3 extends over 16 amino acids. Germline values: CDR1 DFQATT, CDR2 SNEGSKA (reference sequence). The CDR3 DNA is TGCAGTGCTAGAGATCAAGGGGCGTGGAACACCGGGGAGCTGTTTTTT. It encodes CSARDQGAWNTGELFF.

With respect to this clonotype: A much larger clone sits a single nucleotide away, making a read error possible. The chain joins TRBV27 to TRBJ2-1, with unresolved D. This CDR3 has 15 amino acids. Per germline, CDR1 MNHEY and CDR2 SMNVEV (reference sequence). CDR3 in DNA: TGTGCCAACAGTTTTTTCACGAACCCCTACAATGAGCAGTTCTTC. Amino acid sequence: CANSFFTNPYNEQFF.

This clonotype was recorded only once. V is TRBV9 and J is TRBJ2-2; 7 bases are a match to TRBD1. CDR1 SGDLS and CDR2 YYNGEE come from the germline V gene. The length of the CDR3 is 20 residues. Germline trimming cut 8 bases from V and 0 bases from J; bases unmatched to any gene: 22. The CDR3 DNA is TGTGCCAGTTCCTTTCCGGGACAGACGTCTCAAATCCCGAACACCGGGGAGCTGTTTTTT. Its translation is CASSFPGQTSQIPNTGELFF.

This clonotype appeared many times. The CDR3 loop reads CASSLRGANYGYTF. The CDR3, as DNA: TGTGCCAGCAGTTTAAGGGGGGCGAACTATGGCTACACCTTC. J is TRBJ1-2 and V is TRBV28; weak D call: TRBD1 (6 bases). Per the germline V gene, CDR1 is MDHEN and CDR2 is SYDVKM. This CDR3 region has 14 residues. V gave up 2 bases and J gave up 2 bases, with 9 bases separating them.

The chain uses TRBV27 and TRBJ2-5; 7 nucleotides match TRBD2. CDR1 MNHEY and CDR2 SMNVEV come from the germline V gene (reference sequence). The CDR3 is 14 amino acids. Losses at the gene ends were 7 bases for V and 2 bases for J; bases not matched to a gene: 7. CDR3 loop: CASTFIGGQETQYF. The CDR3 DNA reads as TGTGCCAGCACCTTCATCGGGGGGCAAGAGACCCAGTACTTC.

The sample holds a few counts of this clonotype. The genes are TRBV15 and TRBJ2-7; D uncertain. CDR3 length: 15 amino acids. The germline gives CDR1 LNHNV, CDR2 YYDKDF (reference sequence). V gave up 4 bases and J gave up 3 bases, with 16 bases separating them. As DNA, the CDR3 is TGTGCCACCAGCATTAGTAGGCAGCCGGGCTACGAGCAGTACTTC. It is translated as CATSISRQPGYEQYF.

The chain joins TRBV29-1 to TRBJ1-1; TRBD1 is a possible D gene (6 bases). The V gene lost 7 bases and the J gene lost 3 bases, with 12 bases spanning the gap. This CDR3 has 12 residues. CDR1 and CDR2 (germline): SQVTM, ANQGSEA. CDR3 sequence (DNA): TGCAGCGGTTACAGGGACTACACTGAAGCTTTCTTT. Its translation: CSGYRDYTEAFF.

This clonotype was seen at least ten times. The CDR3 region has the DNA TGTGCCAGCAGGCCTCCGGGGGGCTCCAATGAAGCTTTCTTT. Its protein is CASRPPGGSNEAFF. The chain employs TRBV28 and TRBJ1-1, with D tentatively TRBD1 (6 bases). V shed 6 bases and J shed 7 bases, with 18 bases lying between them. Per germline, CDR1 MDHEN and CDR2 SYDVKM. This CDR3 has 14 amino acids.

This clonotype occurred a few times. The genes are TRBV5-1 and TRBJ2-1, with D uncertain. This CDR3 region has 15 residues. Trimming took 0 bases from V and 7 from J, leaving 14 bases between them. CDR1 and CDR2 from the germline V gene are SGHRS and YFSETQ. The CDR3 DNA is TGCGCCAGCAGCTTGGGAGGTGGATTCGGGAATGAGCAGTTCTTC. Protein product: CASSLGGGFGNEQFF.

V is TRBV4-2 and J is TRBJ1-5; weak D call: TRBD1 (5 bases). The CDR3 runs to 15 residues. Per the germline V gene, CDR1 is LGHNA and CDR2 is YNFKEQ. Trimming cost V 0 bases and J 7 bases, with 13 bases left between them. CDR3 nucleotide sequence: TGTGCCAGCAGCCAAGATAAAGGGGCGAACCAGCCCCAGCATTTT. It is translated as CASSQDKGANQPQHF.

As concerns this clonotype: A much larger clone lies one base from this, so it may be a read error. The chain carries TRBV28 and TRBJ2-3; D remains ambiguous. CDR3 length: 14 residues. With 4 bases removed from V and 3 bases from J, the gap between germline ends came to 11 bases. The V gene's germline CDR1 is MDHEN and CDR2 SYDVKM. The CDR3 here is CASSYDGRTDTQYF. The CDR3 region has the DNA TGTGCCAGCAGTTATGATGGGCGGACAGATACGCAGTATTTT.

This clonotype appeared a few times. This chain connects TRBV20-1 to TRBJ1-2; perhaps TRBD1 as D (5 bases). The CDR3 has 15 residues. Trimming removed 4 bases at V and 4 bases at J, with 19 bases between. Germline CDR1 and CDR2: DFQATT and SNEGSKA (reference sequence). This chain's CDR3 is CSAIEEGEFGYGYTF. In DNA, the CDR3 is TGCAGTGCTATAGAGGAAGGGGAATTTGGCTATGGCTACACCTTC.

V gene TRBV20-1 combines with J gene TRBJ2-7, with TRBD1 matching over 7 bases. Germline values: CDR1 DFQATT, CDR2 SNEGSKA (reference sequence). The trim removed 0 bases at V and 5 bases at J, leaving 7 bases unmatched. The CDR3 has 14 residues. CDR3 protein: CSARDQIGGNEQYV. The CDR3 DNA is TGCAGTGCTAGAGATCAGATAGGGGGCAACGAGCAGTACGTC.

The V call is TRBV14, the J call TRBJ1-1, with D hard to call. Germline CDR1 is SGHDN and CDR2 is FVKESK. This CDR3 is built from 19 residues. V was pared by 0 bases and J by 1 base, with 21 bases between. The CDR3 sequence: CASSQEEDSGVWPNTEAFF. DNA of the CDR3: TGTGCCAGCAGCCAAGAGGAGGACTCGGGTGTCTGGCCGAACACTGAAGCTTTCTTT.

This chain uses TRBV10-3 with TRBJ1-1; 9 nucleotides line up with TRBD1. J lost 4 bases, V lost 10 bases, and 7 bases had no gene match. Germline CDR1 reads ENHRY; CDR2 reads SYGVKD. The CDR3 consists of 13 residues. CDR3 nucleotides: TGTGCCACCCGGACAGGGGAAGGCACTGAAGCTTTCTTT. The encoded protein is CATRTGEGTEAFF.

The chain recombines TRBV19 with TRBJ2-1; 7 bases match TRBD1. After removal of 5 bases from V and 7 bases from J, the junction contained 11 bases not matched to a gene. Germline V gene sequence: CDR1 LNHDA, CDR2 SQIVND (reference sequence). The CDR3 loop spans 15 amino acids. In DNA form, the CDR3 reads TGTGCCAGTAGTCGGCGAGGGGGCTCGGATAATGAGCAGTTCTTC. Encoded protein: CASSRRGGSDNEQFF.

This clonotype was observed a handful of times. The chain has TRBV7-3 and TRBJ2-3, with 12 bases fitting TRBD1. The CDR3 is made up of 16 amino acids. V shed 5 bases, J shed 6 bases, and the junction held 9 bases outside the gene matches. Germline-derived CDR1 and CDR2 are SGHTA and FQGTGA. The CDR3 DNA follows: TGTGCCAGCAGCCTCAGAGGGACAGGGGGCCCGGATACGCAGTATTTT. The encoded protein is CASSLRGTGGPDTQYF.

The chain joins TRBV10-3 to TRBJ2-1, with 9 bases lining up with TRBD1. V shed 0 bases, J shed 3 bases, and the junction held 6 bases outside the gene matches. CDR3 size: 17 residues. Germline V CDR1 and CDR2: ENHRY, SYGVKD. CDR3 protein: CAISESWTGDYYNEQFF. The CDR3 bases are TGTGCCATCAGTGAGTCGTGGACAGGGGACTACTACAATGAGCAGTTCTTC.

The chain couples TRBV6-5 to TRBJ2-7; a possible D gene is TRBD2 (6 bases). Germline V gene data show CDR1 as MNHEY and CDR2 as SVGAGI. Trimming shortened V by 8 bases and J by 0 bases, and 11 bases separated the two germline ends. The CDR3 totals 13 residues. In DNA form, the CDR3 reads TGTGCCAGCGGGTGGGGGGTCTCCTACGAGCAGTACTTC. Its translation is CASGWGVSYEQYF.

This clonotype was seen a handful of times. The rearrangement joins TRBV6-1 to TRBJ2-7; 7 nucleotides agree with TRBD2. In germline, CDR1 is MNHNS, CDR2 SASEGT. Germline trimming cut 6 bases from V and 0 bases from J; bases unmatched to any gene: 5. The CDR3 loop spans 14 amino acids. The CDR3 loop is CASRFSGGSYEQYF. The CDR3 nucleotides are TGTGCCAGCAGGTTCTCGGGGGGCTCCTACGAGCAGTACTTC.

In the case of this clonotype: This may come from a read error, since a much larger clone is one base off. The chain couples TRBV7-6 to TRBJ2-7, with D perhaps being TRBD1 or TRBD2 (5 bases each). The V end lost 3 bases, the J end lost 6 bases, and 15 bases lay between the germline ends. CDR3 length equals 14 residues. Germline loops: CDR1 SGHVS, CDR2 FNYEAQ. The CDR3 DNA reads TGTGCCAGCAGCTTTGAGGGGTCACTGGGCGAGCAGTACTTC. Encoded protein: CASSFEGSLGEQYF.

The rearrangement links TRBV7-8 to TRBJ2-5; 12 nucleotides line up with TRBD1. CDR3 length equals 18 residues. Per germline, CDR1 SGHVS and CDR2 FQNEAQ. Losses at the gene ends were 5 bases for V and 5 bases for J; bases not matched to a gene: 15. In DNA, the CDR3 is TGTGCCAGCAGCCCCGGGGGAGGGACAGGGGGCTCGGAGGAGACCCAGTACTTC. Translated, it gives CASSPGGGTGGSEETQYF.